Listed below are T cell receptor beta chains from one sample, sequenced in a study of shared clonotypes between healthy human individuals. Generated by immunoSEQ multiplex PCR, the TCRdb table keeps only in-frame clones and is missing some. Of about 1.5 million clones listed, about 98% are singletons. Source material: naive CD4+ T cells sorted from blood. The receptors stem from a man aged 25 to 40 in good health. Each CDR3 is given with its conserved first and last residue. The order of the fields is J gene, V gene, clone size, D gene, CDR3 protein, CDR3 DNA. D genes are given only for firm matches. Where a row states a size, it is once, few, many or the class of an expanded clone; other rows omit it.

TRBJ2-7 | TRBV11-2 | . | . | CASSITTLTTYEQYF | TGTGCCAGCAGCATAACCACCCTGACAACCTACGAGCAGTACTTC
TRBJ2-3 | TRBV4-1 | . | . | CASSQEGTGAATDTQYF | TGCGCCAGCAGCCAAGAAGGCACGGGGGCGGCCACAGATACGCAGTATTTT
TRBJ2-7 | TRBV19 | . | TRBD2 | CASSMTSGRPLHEQYF | TGTGCCAGTAGTATGACTAGCGGGAGACCCTTGCACGAGCAGTACTTC
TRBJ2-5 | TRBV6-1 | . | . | CASSPRLGRQETQYF | TGTGCCAGCAGCCCCCGCTTGGGCAGACAAGAGACCCAGTACTTC
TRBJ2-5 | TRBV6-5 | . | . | CASSQERMETQYF | TGTGCCAGCAGTCAGGAACGGATGGAGACCCAGTACTTC
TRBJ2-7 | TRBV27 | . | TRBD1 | CASVKLTAGQGSYEQYF | TGTGCCAGCGTAAAATTAACAGCGGGACAGGGCTCCTACGAGCAGTACTTC
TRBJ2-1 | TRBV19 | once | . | CASNPNGFDNEQFF | TGTGCCAGTAACCCAAACGGGTTCGACAATGAGCAGTTCTTC
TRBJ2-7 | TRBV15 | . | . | CATSRDEGSYEQYF | TGTGCCACCAGCAGAGATGAGGGTTCCTACGAGCAGTACTTC
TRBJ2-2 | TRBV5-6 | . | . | CASSFPGGELFF | TGTGCCAGCAGCTTTCCGGGAGGGGAGCTGTTTTTT
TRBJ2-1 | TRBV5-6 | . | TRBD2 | CASSRLAELSYNEQFF | TGTGCCAGCAGCCGGCTAGCGGAGCTCTCCTACAATGAGCAGTTCTTC
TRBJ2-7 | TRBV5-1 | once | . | CASSPDSYEQYF | TGCGCCAGCAGCCCGGATTCCTACGAGCAGTACTTC
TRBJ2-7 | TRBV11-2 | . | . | CASSISGFYEQYF | TGTGCCAGCAGCATATCAGGGTTCTACGAGCAGTACTTC
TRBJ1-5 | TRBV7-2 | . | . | CASSLGQAKNQPQHF | TGTGCCAGCAGCTTGGGGCAGGCGAAGAATCAGCCCCAGCATTTT
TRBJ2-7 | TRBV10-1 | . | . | CASTGYEQYF | TGCGCCAGCACAGGGTACGAGCAGTACTTC
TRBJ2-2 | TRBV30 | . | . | CAWSADSTGELFF | TGTGCCTGGAGTGCGGACAGTACCGGGGAGCTGTTTTTT
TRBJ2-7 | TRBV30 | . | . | CAWSVGGVNEQYF | TGTGCCTGGAGTGTCGGCGGGGTTAACGAGCAGTACTTC
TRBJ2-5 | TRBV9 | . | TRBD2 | CASSVGGSGETQYF | TGTGCCAGCAGCGTGGGCGGGAGCGGTGAGACCCAGTACTTC
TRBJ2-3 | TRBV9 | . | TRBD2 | CASSVTSGGTDTQYF | TGTGCCAGCAGCGTTACTAGCGGGGGTACAGATACGCAGTATTTT
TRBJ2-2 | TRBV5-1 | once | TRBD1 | CASSPGTGNGELFF | TGCGCCAGCAGCCCCGGGACAGGGAACGGGGAGCTGTTTTTT
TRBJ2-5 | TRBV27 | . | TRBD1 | CASSPQGGTQYF | TGTGCCAGCAGTCCACAGGGGGGGACCCAGTACTTC
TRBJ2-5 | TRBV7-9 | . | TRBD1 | CASSSGVGDRPRTQYF | TGTGCCAGCAGCTCCGGCGTAGGGGACAGACCTAGGACCCAGTACTTC
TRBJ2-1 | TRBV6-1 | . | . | CASSDHMNEQFF | TGTGCCAGCAGTGACCACATGAATGAGCAGTTCTTC
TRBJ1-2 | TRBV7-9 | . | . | CASSLRREVPDGYTF | TGTGCCAGCAGCTTAAGGAGGGAGGTACCTGATGGCTACACCTTC
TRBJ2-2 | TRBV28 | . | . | CASSLAGTVTGELFF | TGTGCCAGCAGTCTGGCGGGGACTGTCACCGGGGAGCTGTTTTTT
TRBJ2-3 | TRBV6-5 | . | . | CASSSRKGEGTDTQYF | TGTGCCAGCAGTTCGAGAAAAGGAGAAGGCACAGATACGCAGTATTTT
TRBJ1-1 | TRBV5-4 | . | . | CASSLIGDTEAFF | TGTGCCAGCAGCTTGATAGGCGACACTGAAGCTTTCTTT
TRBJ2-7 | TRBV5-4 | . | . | CASSFDSLYEQYF | TGTGCCAGCAGCTTTGACAGCCTCTACGAGCAGTACTTC
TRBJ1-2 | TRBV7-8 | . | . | CASSLGSLDSHGYTF | TGTGCCAGCAGCTTAGGGTCCCTAGACAGTCACGGCTACACCTTC
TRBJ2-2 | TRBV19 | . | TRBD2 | CATELAGGPGELFF | TGTGCCACCGAGCTAGCGGGAGGACCCGGGGAGCTGTTTTTT
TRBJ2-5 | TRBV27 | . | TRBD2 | CASSRYGTLAGGETQYF | TGTGCCAGCAGTCGCTACGGGACCCTAGCGGGAGGCGAGACCCAGTACTTC
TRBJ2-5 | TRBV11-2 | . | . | CASSLPRAPNQETQYF | TGTGCCAGCAGCTTACCCCGTGCGCCTAACCAAGAGACCCAGTACTTC
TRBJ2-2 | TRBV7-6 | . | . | CASSSPSGTLIGELFF | TGTGCCAGCAGCTCCCCCAGTGGGACTTTGATAGGGGAGCTGTTTTTT
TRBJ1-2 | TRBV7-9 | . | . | CASSLAGGENGYTF | TGTGCCAGCAGCTTAGCGGGGGGCGAGAATGGCTACACCTTC